Below are 14 T cell receptor beta chains sequenced from a single sample in a study of breast tumors, draining lymph nodes, adjacent tissues. Breast cancer patients provided tissue from their axillary draining lymph nodes. Each CDR3 protein is one row after TCRdb ran MiXCR on the multiplex PCR reads. The sample lists approximately 180,000 distinct CDR3 sequences; roughly a third were seen once. Sequencing was performed on axillary lymph node tissue. The receptors originated from a female donor with breast cancer. Some clones in this sample may be carry-over from other donors' samples.

This clonotype was recorded at least ten times. CDR3 amino acids: CASSLGPSNPDTQYF. In DNA, the CDR3 is TGTGCCAGCAGTTTGGGACCTTCCAACCCAGATACGCAGTATTTT. This chain uses TRBV7-3 with TRBJ2-3, with D perhaps TRBD1 or TRBD2 (5 bases each). V was pared by 6 bases and J by 4 bases, with 17 bases between. There are 15 residues in the CDR3. Germline-derived CDR1 and CDR2 are SGHTA and FQGTGA.

This clonotype came up many times. CDR3 sequence (DNA): TGCGCCAGCACCAGTTCTTATAGCAATCAGCCCCAGCATTTT. This codes for CASTSSYSNQPQHF. This chain uses TRBV10-2 with TRBJ1-5; D unresolved. Germline V gives CDR1 WSHSY, CDR2 SAAADI. V was trimmed by 7 bases and J by 0 bases, leaving 10 bases between them. The CDR3 totals 14 residues.

J is TRBJ2-1 and V is TRBV6-2 or TRBV6-3; D might be TRBD2 (5 bases). Germline CDR1 reads MNHEY; CDR2 reads SVGEGT. The CDR3 has 11 amino acids. Trimming left V 7 bases short and J 8 bases short, with 9 bases between. CDR3 sequence reads: CASKLGDEQFF. As DNA, the CDR3 is TGTGCCAGCAAACTAGGTGATGAGCAGTTCTTC.

This clonotype came up many times. The rearrangement links TRBV2 to TRBJ2-1, with 10 bases fitting TRBD2. Per the germline V gene, CDR1 is SNHLY and CDR2 is FYNNEI. J was trimmed by 5 bases and V by 4 bases; bases with no gene match: 5. The CDR3 consists of 15 residues. The CDR3 is CASSASGRGHNEQFF. The CDR3 region has the DNA TGTGCCAGCAGTGCCAGCGGGAGGGGCCACAATGAGCAGTTCTTC.

A word on this clonotype: Possible read error: a much larger clone is one base away. The CDR3 reads CASSIAGATDTQYF. Written as DNA, the CDR3 is TGTGCCAGCAGCATAGCAGGGGCCACAGATACGCAGTATTTT. The genes are TRBV5-6 and TRBJ2-3; possibly TRBD1 for D (6 bases). The V end was cut by 4 bases, the J end by 2 bases, with 11 bases between. The germline V gene has CDR1 SGHDT and CDR2 YYEEEE. This CDR3 is 14 amino acids long.

This clonotype was seen ten or more times. The chain links TRBV15 to TRBJ2-2; 11 nucleotides match TRBD2. The length of the CDR3 is 16 residues. V lost 5 bases to trimming and J lost 3 bases; unmatched junction nucleotides: 5. From germline, CDR1 is LNHNV and CDR2 YYDKDF (reference sequence). CDR3 DNA sequence: TGTGCCACCAGCGGTAGCGGGGGGGCCCACACCGGGGAGCTGTTTTTT. Translation: CATSGSGGAHTGELFF.

This clonotype was observed many times. V is TRBV11-2 and J is TRBJ2-7, with 9 bases fitting TRBD1. From germline, CDR1 is SGHAT and CDR2 FQNNGV. The CDR3 contains 14 residues. V lost 4 bases to trimming and J lost 4 bases; unmatched junction nucleotides: 5. The CDR3 nucleotides are TGTGCCAGCAGCTCGGACAGGGGTCGGTACGAGCAGTACTTC. The encoded protein is CASSSDRGRYEQYF.

This clonotype has a count of ten or more. This chain joins TRBV6-5 and TRBJ2-3; perhaps TRBD2 as D (5 bases). V shed 6 bases and J shed 6 bases, with 13 bases lying between them. Looked up from germline, CDR1 is MNHEY and CDR2 is SVGAGI. This CDR3 comprises 13 residues. In DNA form, the CDR3 reads TGTGCCAGCAGCGAGGGCGGACGGGATACGCAGTATTTT. Translating gives CASSEGGRDTQYF.

The chain has TRBV29-1 and TRBJ1-5; 11 positions agree with TRBD1. V lost 1 base and J lost 14; bases outside the gene matches: 7. The CDR3 is made up of 13 amino acids. Germline CDR1 is SQVTM and CDR2 is ANQGSEA. The CDR3 bases are TGCAGCGTTGAAGGGTGGACAGGGGGCCATGAGCATTTT. Translation: CSVEGWTGGHEHF.

This clonotype was seen repeatedly, ten times or more. The chain links TRBV7-3 to TRBJ1-6; the D is unclear. Germline CDR1 reads SGHTA; CDR2 reads FQGTGA. This CDR3 has 13 amino acids. Deletions cut 5 bases from V and 4 bases from J, with 6 bases between. The DNA for the CDR3 is TGTGCCAGCAGCACATCTTATAATTCACCCCTCCACTTT. Residues: CASSTSYNSPLHF.

This clonotype came up once. For the CDR3, the DNA is TGTGCTAGAGCAGGACAGGGGAACTATGGCTACACCTTC. Protein sequence: CARAGQGNYGYTF. The chain has TRBV24-1 and TRBJ1-2; 9 nucleotides agree with TRBD1. The CDR3 has 13 amino acids. Germline CDR1 and CDR2: KGHDR and SFDVKD.

The sample holds many counts of this clonotype. The gene calls are TRBV13 and TRBJ2-2, with D hard to call. This CDR3 spans 16 amino acids. Trimming left V 4 bases short and J 6 bases short, with 18 bases between. The germline V gene has CDR1 PRHDT and CDR2 FYEKMQ (reference sequence). Here the CDR3 DNA reads TGTGCCAGCAGCTCCTGGGTCTTCCGAGAAGCCGGGGAGCTGTTTTTT. Its protein is CASSSWVFREAGELFF. The whole variable domain, filled in from reference TRBV13 and TRBJ2-2, reads AAGVIQSPRHLIKEKRETATLKCYPIPRHDTVYWYQQGPGQDPQFLISFYEKMQSDKGSIPDRFSAQQFSDYHSELNMSSLELGDSALYFCASSSWVFREAGELFFGEGSRLTVL.

The chain carries TRBV19 and TRBJ1-2; D is unresolved. The length of the CDR3 is 12 residues. Germline loops: CDR1 LNHDA, CDR2 SQIVND (reference sequence). Trimming removed 1 base at V and 7 bases at J, with 7 bases between. The CDR3 DNA reads TGTGCCAGTAGTATAGGGGTCTTTGGCTACACCTTC. Translation: CASSIGVFGYTF.

This clonotype was detected a few times. This may arise from a read error, as a much more abundant clone is one base away. This sequence joins TRBV6-5 and TRBJ2-7, with D unclear. This CDR3 comprises 12 residues. Germline V gives CDR1 MNHEY, CDR2 SVGAGI. As DNA, the CDR3 is TGTGCCAGCAGACAAGACGGTTACGGGCAGTACTTC. This codes for CASRQDGYGQYF.